The clone carrying this T cell receptor beta chain was seen many times. Its cognate antigen is unknown. Newly diagnosed, the hyperthyroidism patients had under 2 months' duration and were aged 18 to 65. This sample stems from a study of Graves' ophthalmopathy and Graves' hyperthyroidism. General study results and limits: The majority of expanded thyroid clonotypes above 0.001 frequency also occurred in blood.

The sequenced template was RNA, covering the TCR beta CDR3 region. Second-round multiplex PCR followed a first-round RT-PCR using HTBI primers. TCRdb ran MiXCR on the multiplex PCR reads and lists one entry per CDR3 protein. The data contain some 1.1 million distinct CDR3 sequences, approximately 35% of them singletons. The CDR3 runs 13 residues. Per germline, CDR1 SGHVS and CDR2 FNYEAQ. V was shortened by 3 bases and J by 6 bases, with 8 bases between the two germline ends. Sample: peripheral blood or thyroid tissue (not recorded which). This clonotype originated in an adult man with Graves' hyperthyroidism. The genes are TRBV7-6 and TRBJ2-2, with D unresolved. Here the CDR3 reads CASSLVLAGELFF. The CDR3, as DNA: TGTGCCAGCAGCTTGGTTCTTGCCGGGGAGCTGTTTTTT.